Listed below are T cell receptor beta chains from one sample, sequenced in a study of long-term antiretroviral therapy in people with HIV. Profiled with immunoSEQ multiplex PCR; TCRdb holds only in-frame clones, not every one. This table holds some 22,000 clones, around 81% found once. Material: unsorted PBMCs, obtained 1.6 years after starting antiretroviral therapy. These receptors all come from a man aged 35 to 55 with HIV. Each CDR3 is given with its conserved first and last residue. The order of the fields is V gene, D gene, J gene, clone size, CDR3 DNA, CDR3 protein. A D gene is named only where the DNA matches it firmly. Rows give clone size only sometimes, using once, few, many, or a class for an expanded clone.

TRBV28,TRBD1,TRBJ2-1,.,TGTGCCAGCAGTTTCAGACAGGGGGCGGCAAATGAGCAGTTCTTC,CASSFRQGAANEQFF
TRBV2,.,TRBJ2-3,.,TGTGCCAGCAGGCTAGCCTCAGATACGCAGTATTTT,CASRLASDTQYF
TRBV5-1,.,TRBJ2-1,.,TGCGCCAGCAGCTTCGGGGATCTCTCCTACAATGAGCAGTTCTTC,CASSFGDLSYNEQFF
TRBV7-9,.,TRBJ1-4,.,TGTGCCAGCAGAGCCGAGGGACGGGCTAATGAAAAACTGTTTTTT,CASRAEGRANEKLFF
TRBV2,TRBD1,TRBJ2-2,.,TGTGCCAGCAGGACAGGGGCGGACACCGGGGAGCTGTTTTTT,CASRTGADTGELFF
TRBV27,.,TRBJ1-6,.,TGTGCCAGCAGGAAGACCGCTCCCTTAAGGGGTTCACCCCTCCACTTT,CASRKTAPLRGSPLHF
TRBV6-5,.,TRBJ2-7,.,TGTGCCAGCAGTCCCCACGGACAGAATTACGAGCAGTACTTC,CASSPHGQNYEQYF
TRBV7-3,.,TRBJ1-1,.,TGTGCCAGCAGCCCCGCGGGGGACGATGAAGCTTTCTTT,CASSPAGDDEAFF
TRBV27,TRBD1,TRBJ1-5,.,TGTGCCAGCCGAGGGGGCGTTTATCAGCCCCAGCATTTT,CASRGGVYQPQHF
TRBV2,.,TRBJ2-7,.,TGTGCCAGCAGTGAAGAGGCCATCGCCTACGAGCAGTACTTC,CASSEEAIAYEQYF
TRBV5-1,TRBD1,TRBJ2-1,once,TGCGCCAGCAGCGCGGACAGGGGTCCCTACAATGAGCAGTTCTTC,CASSADRGPYNEQFF
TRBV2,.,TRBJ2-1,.,TGTGCCAGCAGCCTCGGTGGAGACTACAATGAGCAGTTCTTC,CASSLGGDYNEQFF
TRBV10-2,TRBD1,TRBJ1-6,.,TGCGCCAGCAGTGACGGGACAGGGGCTGGTTCACCCCTCCACTTT,CASSDGTGAGSPLHF
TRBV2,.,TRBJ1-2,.,TGTGCCAGCAGTCTCGGACAGCCTCTAAACTATTATGGCTACACCTTC,CASSLGQPLNYYGYTF
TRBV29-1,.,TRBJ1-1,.,TGCAGCGTTGCTTCGAACACTGAAGCTTTCTTT,CSVASNTEAFF
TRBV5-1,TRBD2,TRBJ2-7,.,TGCGCCAGCAGCGCCGCTCCTACTAGCGGGGGGGCGCGAGAGCAGTACTTC,CASSAAPTSGGAREQYF
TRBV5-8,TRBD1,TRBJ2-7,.,TGTGCCAGCAGCTTCGATACAGGGGGCGACGAGCAGTACTTC,CASSFDTGGDEQYF
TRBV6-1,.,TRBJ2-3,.,TGTGCCAGCAGATCCACAGATACGCAGTATTTT,CASRSTDTQYF
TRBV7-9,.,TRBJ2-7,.,TGTGCCAGCAGCTTATATGGATACGAGCAGTACTTC,CASSLYGYEQYF
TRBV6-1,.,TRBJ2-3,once,TGTGCCAGCAGTGAAATGGCGGATACGCAGTATTTT,CASSEMADTQYF
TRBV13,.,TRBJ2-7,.,TGTGCCAGCAGCTTAGGTCGGGTCGAGCAGTACTTC,CASSLGRVEQYF
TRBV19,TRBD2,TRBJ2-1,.,TGTGCCAGTAAAGAGCGAGCGGGGGGGCCCGATGAGCAGTTCTTC,CASKERAGGPDEQFF
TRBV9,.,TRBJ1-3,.,TGTGCCAGCAGCGTGGGAGGCGATTTCTCTGGAAACACCATATATTTT,CASSVGGDFSGNTIYF
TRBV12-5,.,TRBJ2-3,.,TGTGCTAGTGGTTTCGGGCCAGGAGAAGATACGCAGTATTTT,CASGFGPGEDTQYF
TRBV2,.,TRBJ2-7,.,TGTGCCAGCAGTGACAGGGTACGGTACGAGCAGTACTTC,CASSDRVRYEQYF
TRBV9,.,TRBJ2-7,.,TGTGCCAGCAGCGTAGGGGGGGGACAGGCACTCTACGAGCAGTACTTC,CASSVGGGQALYEQYF
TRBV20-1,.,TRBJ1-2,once,TGCAGTACCACTAACTATGGCTACACCTTC,CSTTNYGYTF
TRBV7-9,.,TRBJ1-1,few,TGTGCCAGCACCGGGGGGACCTATGAAGCTTTCTTT,CASTGGTYEAFF
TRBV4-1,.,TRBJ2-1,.,TGCGCCAGCAGCCTCAGACAGGACAGCTCCTACAATGAGCAGTTCTTC,CASSLRQDSSYNEQFF
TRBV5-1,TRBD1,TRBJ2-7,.,TGCGCCAGCAGCTCGGCCTCCGGGACAGGCTACTACGAGCAGTACTTC,CASSSASGTGYYEQYF
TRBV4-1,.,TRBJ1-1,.,TGCGCCAGCAGCCAAGAGGACGGTTACACTGAAGCTTTCTTT,CASSQEDGYTEAFF
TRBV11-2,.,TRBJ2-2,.,TGTGCCAGCAGCTTAGGCAGAGATACCGGGGAGCTGTTTTTT,CASSLGRDTGELFF
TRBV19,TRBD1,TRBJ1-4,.,TGTGCCAGTAGTATATCGGGACAGGGGCTGAATGAAAAACTGTTTTTT,CASSISGQGLNEKLFF
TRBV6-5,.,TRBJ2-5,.,TGTGCCAGCAGTAATTACTTTCTGGACCAAGAGACCCAGTACTTC,CASSNYFLDQETQYF
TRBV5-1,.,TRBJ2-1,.,TGCGCCAGCAGCTTGGGGCGGGGAGAGAGAGCTGAGCAGTTCTTC,CASSLGRGERAEQFF
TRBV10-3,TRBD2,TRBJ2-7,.,TGTGCCATCAGTGAAACAGCGGGAGTAGGCTACGAGCAGTACTTC,CAISETAGVGYEQYF
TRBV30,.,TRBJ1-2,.,TGTGCCTGGAGCGAGATCTCTTTGGGTGGCTACACCTTC,CAWSEISLGGYTF
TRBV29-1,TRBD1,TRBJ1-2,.,TGCAGCGTTGACAGGGGGATCTATGGCTACACCTTC,CSVDRGIYGYTF
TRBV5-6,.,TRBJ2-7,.,TGTGCCAGCAGCCTTAACGGACGGGGATACGAGCAGTACTTC,CASSLNGRGYEQYF